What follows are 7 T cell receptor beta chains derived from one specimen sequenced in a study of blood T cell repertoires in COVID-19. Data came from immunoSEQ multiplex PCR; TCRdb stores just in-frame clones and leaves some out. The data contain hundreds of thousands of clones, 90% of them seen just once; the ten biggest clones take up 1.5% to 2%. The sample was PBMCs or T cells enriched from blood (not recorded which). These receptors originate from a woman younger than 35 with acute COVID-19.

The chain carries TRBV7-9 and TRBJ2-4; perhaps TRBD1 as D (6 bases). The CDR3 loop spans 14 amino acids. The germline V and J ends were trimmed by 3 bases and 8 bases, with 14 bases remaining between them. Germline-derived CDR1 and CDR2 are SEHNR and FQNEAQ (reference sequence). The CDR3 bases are TGTGCCAGCAGCTTGGTACAGGGAAGGGACATTCAGTACTTC. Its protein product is CASSLVQGRDIQYF.

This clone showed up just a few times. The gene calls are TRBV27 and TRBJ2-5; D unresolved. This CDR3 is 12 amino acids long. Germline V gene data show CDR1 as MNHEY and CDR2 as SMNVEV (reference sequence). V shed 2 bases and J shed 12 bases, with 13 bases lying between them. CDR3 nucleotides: TGTGCCAGCAGTTTACCCCGGAGTCCGGAGTACTTC. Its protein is CASSLPRSPEYF.

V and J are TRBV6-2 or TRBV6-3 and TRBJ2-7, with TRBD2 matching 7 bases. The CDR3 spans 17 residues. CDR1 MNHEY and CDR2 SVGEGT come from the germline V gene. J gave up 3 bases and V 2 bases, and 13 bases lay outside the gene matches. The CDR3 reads CASSYSRGELGRYEQYF. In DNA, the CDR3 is TGTGCCAGCAGTTACAGTCGGGGGGAACTGGGCCGCTACGAGCAGTACTTC.

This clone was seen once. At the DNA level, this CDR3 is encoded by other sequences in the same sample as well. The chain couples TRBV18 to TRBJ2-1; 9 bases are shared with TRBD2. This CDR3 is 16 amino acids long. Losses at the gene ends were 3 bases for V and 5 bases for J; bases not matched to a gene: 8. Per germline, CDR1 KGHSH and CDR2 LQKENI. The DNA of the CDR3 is TGTGCCAGCTCACCCTATAGCGGGAGCGTTGACAATGAGCAGTTCTTC. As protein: CASSPYSGSVDNEQFF.

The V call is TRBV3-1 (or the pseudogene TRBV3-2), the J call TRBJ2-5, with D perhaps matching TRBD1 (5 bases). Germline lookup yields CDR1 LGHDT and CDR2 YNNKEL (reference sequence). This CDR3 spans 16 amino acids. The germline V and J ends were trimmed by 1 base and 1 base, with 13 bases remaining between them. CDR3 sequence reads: CASSQGHRSTQETQYF. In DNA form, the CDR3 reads TGTGCCAGCAGCCAAGGCCACAGGAGCACCCAAGAGACCCAGTACTTC.

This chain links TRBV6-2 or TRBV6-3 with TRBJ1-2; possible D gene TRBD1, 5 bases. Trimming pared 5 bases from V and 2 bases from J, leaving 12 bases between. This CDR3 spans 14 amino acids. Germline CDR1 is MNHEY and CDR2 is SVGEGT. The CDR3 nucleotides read TGTGCCAGCAGTCGAGCCCAGGGAAACTATGGCTACACCTTC. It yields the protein CASSRAQGNYGYTF.

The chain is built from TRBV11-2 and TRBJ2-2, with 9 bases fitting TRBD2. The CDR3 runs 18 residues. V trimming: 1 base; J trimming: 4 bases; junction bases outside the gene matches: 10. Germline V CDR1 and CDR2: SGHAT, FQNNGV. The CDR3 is CASSLGYPSGTSTGELFF. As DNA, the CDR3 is TGTGCCAGCAGCTTAGGATACCCTAGCGGGACCTCCACCGGGGAGCTGTTTTTT.